The sequence of this TCR beta chain was determined in a study of PD-L1 blockade in urothelial cancer. The wider study: Most of the 29 patients were men who had bladder-origin urothelial cancer. T cells numbered a median of approximately 130,000 in the blood samples.

Time point described: pretreatment peripheral blood. Each patient presented with locally advanced or metastatic urothelial carcinoma. Pretreatment sampling and on-treatment sampling together yielded between 1 and 8 samples for each patient. From germline, CDR1 is GTSNPN and CDR2 SVGIG (reference sequence). V was trimmed by 0 bases and J by 5 bases, leaving 13 bases between them. The CDR3 has 14 residues. Clones were read by immunoSEQ multiplex PCR, and TCRdb kept only the in-frame ones, dropping some. The table shows tens of thousands of clones, with under 90% occurring only once. This clone was seen just once.

This chain joins TRBV30 and TRBJ1-1, with D uncertain. The TCR comes from a man aged 65 to 79 with urothelial cancer. This material consisted of PBMCs, taken around atezolizumab (anti-PD-L1) treatment. CDR3 sequence: CAWSVRSFGTEAFF. The CDR3, as DNA: TGTGCCTGGAGTGTAAGGAGCTTTGGGACTGAAGCTTTCTTT.